This T cell receptor beta chain was sequenced during a study of shared clonotypes between healthy human individuals. This CDR3 is 15 amino acids long. V was clipped by 0 bases and J by 4 bases; unmatched bases: 4. The germline gives CDR1 ENHRY, CDR2 SYGVKD. Authors' analysis steps: Because ImmunoSEQ provided only junction sequences with no quality scores, the filtering differed. Produced via immunoSEQ multiplex PCR; TCRdb's table is partial and in-frame only. V, J and clone size derive from that table, while D and trimming were established from the DNA sequence. The sample lists roughly 680,000 clones, 55% to 80% occurring once.

The sequence was obtained from a woman in her 30s in good health. J is TRBJ2-3 and V is TRBV10-3, with 7 bases fitting TRBD2. The sample comprised memory CD4+ T cells sorted from blood. Indicated subset: CD45RA-negative fraction. This chain's CDR3 is CAISESRGSADTQYF. The CDR3 DNA follows: TGTGCCATCAGTGAGTCCCGCGGGAGCGCAGATACGCAGTATTTT.